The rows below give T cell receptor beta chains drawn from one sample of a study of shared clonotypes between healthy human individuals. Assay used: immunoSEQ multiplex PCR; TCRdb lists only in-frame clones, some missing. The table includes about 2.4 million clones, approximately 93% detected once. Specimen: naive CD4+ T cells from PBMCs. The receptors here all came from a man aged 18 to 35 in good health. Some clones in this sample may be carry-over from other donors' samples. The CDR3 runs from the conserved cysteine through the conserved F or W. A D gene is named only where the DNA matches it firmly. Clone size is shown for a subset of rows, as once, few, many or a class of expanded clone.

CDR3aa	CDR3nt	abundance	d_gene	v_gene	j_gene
CASSTTGTGTLSGYTF	TGTGCCAGCAGTACCACCGGGACAGGGACCTTGTCCGGCTACACCTTC	.	TRBD1	TRBV2	TRBJ1-2
CASSFGRYTQYF	TGTGCCAGCAGTTTCGGTCGATATACGCAGTATTTT	.	.	TRBV28	TRBJ2-3
CASSQDRGTEQYF	TGCGCCAGCAGCCAAGATCGGGGAACCGAGCAGTACTTC	.	.	TRBV4-3	TRBJ2-7
CASSPSQETQYF	TGTGCCAGCTCACCAAGCCAAGAGACCCAGTACTTC	few	.	TRBV18	TRBJ2-5
CASRAKGLGANVLTF	TGTGCCAGTAGAGCAAAGGGTCTTGGGGCCAACGTCCTGACTTTC	.	.	TRBV19	TRBJ2-6
CASSSDLNGEQYF	TGTGCCAGCAGCTCGGACCTAAACGGGGAGCAGTACTTC	.	.	TRBV5-8	TRBJ2-7
CASSEHQTSSYNEQFF	TGTGCCAGCAGCGAACACCAGACGAGCTCCTACAATGAGCAGTTCTTC	.	.	TRBV9	TRBJ2-1
CSVDGGGGPGTDTQYF	TGCAGCGTTGATGGGGGAGGCGGCCCCGGAACAGATACGCAGTATTTT	.	.	TRBV29-1	TRBJ2-3
CASSLVRGRYQETQYF	TGTGCCAGCAGCTTAGTAAGGGGGCGATATCAAGAGACCCAGTACTTC	.	TRBD1	TRBV7-2	TRBJ2-5
CASSFSTGGYEQYF	TGCGCCAGCAGCTTTTCAACAGGGGGGTACGAGCAGTACTTC	.	TRBD1	TRBV5-1	TRBJ2-7
CASSRGQANSGANVLTF	TGCGCCAGCAGCAGGGGACAGGCAAACTCTGGGGCCAACGTCCTGACTTTC	.	TRBD1	TRBV5-1	TRBJ2-6
CSVGQGTNTEAFF	TGCAGCGTTGGACAGGGTACGAACACTGAAGCTTTCTTT	few	TRBD1	TRBV29-1	TRBJ1-1
CASSKDLLEKLFF	TGTGCCAGCAGCAAGGACCTCCTTGAAAAACTGTTTTTT	.	.	TRBV5-4	TRBJ1-4
CATSRGQGAWEQYF	TGTGCCACCAGCAGAGGGCAGGGGGCGTGGGAGCAGTACTTC	.	TRBD1	TRBV15	TRBJ2-7
CASSYPLDTIYF	TGTGCCAGCAGCTACCCCCTCGACACCATATATTTT	.	.	TRBV7-8	TRBJ1-3
CASSKDRGLNYGYTF	TGTGCCAGCAGTAAGGACAGGGGACTTAACTATGGCTACACCTTC	.	TRBD1	TRBV5-4	TRBJ1-2
CASSLVPSGSQETQYF	TGCGCCAGCAGCTTGGTGCCTAGCGGGTCTCAAGAGACCCAGTACTTC	.	TRBD2	TRBV5-1	TRBJ2-5
CASSPSRGSYNEQFF	TGTGCCAGCAGTCCTAGTAGGGGGTCCTACAATGAGCAGTTCTTC	.	.	TRBV6-5	TRBJ2-1
CASSPSSGRTDTQYF	TGTGCCAGCAGCCCCTCTAGCGGGCGCACAGATACGCAGTATTTT	.	TRBD2	TRBV6-6	TRBJ2-3
CASSQSRSEGGRIF	TGCGCCAGCAGCCAATCCCGTAGCGAAGGAGGAAGGATCTTC	.	.	TRBV4-1	TRBJ2-1
CASSVLSGYNEQFF	TGTGCCAGCAGCGTATTGAGTGGCTACAATGAGCAGTTCTTC	.	.	TRBV9	TRBJ2-1
CASSLHFGGRVLKEQFF	TGTGCCAGCAGCTTACACTTCGGCGGGAGGGTGCTCAAGGAGCAGTTCTTC	.	TRBD2	TRBV7-2	TRBJ2-1
CAAGGNYGYTF	TGTGCCGCCGGGGGAAACTATGGCTACACCTTC	few	.	TRBV30	TRBJ1-2
CASSFDPNTEAFF	TGTGCCAGCAGCTTCGATCCTAACACTGAAGCTTTCTTT	.	.	TRBV7-9	TRBJ1-1
CASSHSSGYYGYTF	TGTGCCAGCAGCCACTCCTCGGGGTACTATGGCTACACCTTC	.	.	TRBV4-2	TRBJ1-2
CASSATGARSYEQYF	TGTGCCAGCAGTGCGACCGGGGCCCGATCCTACGAGCAGTACTTC	.	.	TRBV6-6	TRBJ2-7
CASSQILANSYEQYF	TGCGCCAGCAGCCAAATCCTAGCGAACTCCTACGAGCAGTACTTC	once	.	TRBV4-1	TRBJ2-7
CASAWGRASTGELFF	TGCGCCAGCGCCTGGGGCAGGGCGAGCACCGGGGAGCTGTTTTTT	.	.	TRBV5-1	TRBJ2-2
CASSSPGLAGGGEQFF	TGTGCCAGCAGTTCCCCAGGACTAGCGGGAGGGGGTGAGCAGTTCTTC	once	TRBD2	TRBV28	TRBJ2-1
CASSTSSSGPYNEQFF	TGTGCCAGCAGCACGAGTTCTAGCGGACCCTACAATGAGCAGTTCTTC	.	TRBD2	TRBV7-3	TRBJ2-1
CASSPGQGQFYNSPLHF	TGTGCCAGCAGCCCTGGACAGGGACAATTTTATAATTCACCCCTCCACTTT	.	TRBD1	TRBV5-6	TRBJ1-6
CASSLSPGQAEQFF	TGTGCCAGCAGCTTAAGCCCGGGACAGGCTGAGCAGTTCTTC	.	TRBD1	TRBV7-3	TRBJ2-1
CASSPAGSNSYEQYF	TGTGCCAGCAGCCCGGCCGGGTCGAACTCCTACGAGCAGTACTTC	once	.	TRBV11-2	TRBJ2-7
CASSLKRQSSYEQYF	TGTGCCAGCAGTTTAAAGCGCCAATCCTCCTACGAGCAGTACTTC	.	.	TRBV27	TRBJ2-7
CASSFPGGEQYF	TGCGCCAGCAGCTTTCCAGGGGGCGAGCAGTACTTC	.	TRBD1	TRBV5-1	TRBJ2-7
CASSLGGSPDTQYF	TGTGCCAGCAGCTTAGGCGGGAGCCCAGATACGCAGTATTTT	.	TRBD2	TRBV7-9	TRBJ2-3
CASAPSGTGNYEQYF	TGTGCCAGCGCCCCCTCCGGGACAGGGAACTACGAGCAGTACTTC	.	TRBD1	TRBV28	TRBJ2-7